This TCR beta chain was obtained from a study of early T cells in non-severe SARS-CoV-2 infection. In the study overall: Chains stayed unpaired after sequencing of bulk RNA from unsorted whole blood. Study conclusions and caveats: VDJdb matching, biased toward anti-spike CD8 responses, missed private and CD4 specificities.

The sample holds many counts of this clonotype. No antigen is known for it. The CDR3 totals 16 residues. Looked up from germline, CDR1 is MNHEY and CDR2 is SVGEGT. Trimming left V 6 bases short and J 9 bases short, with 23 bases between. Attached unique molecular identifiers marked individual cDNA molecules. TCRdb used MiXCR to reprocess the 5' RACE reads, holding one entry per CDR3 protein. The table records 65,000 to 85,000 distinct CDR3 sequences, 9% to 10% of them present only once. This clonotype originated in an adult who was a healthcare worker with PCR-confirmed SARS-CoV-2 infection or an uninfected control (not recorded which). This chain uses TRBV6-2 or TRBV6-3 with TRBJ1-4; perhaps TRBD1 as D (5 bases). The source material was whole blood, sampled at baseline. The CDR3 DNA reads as TGTGCCAGCAGCCCCAGAGGAGGGACGGGCAATAAAAAACTGTTTTTT. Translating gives CASSPRGGTGNKKLFF.